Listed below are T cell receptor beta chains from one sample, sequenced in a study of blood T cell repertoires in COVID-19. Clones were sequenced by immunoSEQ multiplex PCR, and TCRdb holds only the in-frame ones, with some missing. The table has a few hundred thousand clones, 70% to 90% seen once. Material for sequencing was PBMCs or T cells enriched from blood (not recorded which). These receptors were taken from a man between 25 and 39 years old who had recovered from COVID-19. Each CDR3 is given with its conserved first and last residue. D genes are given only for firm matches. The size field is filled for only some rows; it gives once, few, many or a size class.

CDR3nt: TGTGCCAGCAGCGAGGGGGCTGATCCCTCCTACAATGAGCAGTTCTTC
CDR3aa: CASSEGADPSYNEQFF
d_gene: TRBD1
v_gene: TRBV7-2
len: 16
j_gene: TRBJ2-1
abundance: -

CDR3nt: TGCGCCAGCAGCCGATCCCAGGCGTTGCAGCCCCAGCATTTT
CDR3aa: CASSRSQALQPQHF
d_gene: -
v_gene: TRBV4-1
len: 14
j_gene: TRBJ1-5
abundance: -

CDR3nt: TGTGCCAGCAAGGGCAGGGAGGATGGCTACACCTTC
CDR3aa: CASKGREDGYTF
d_gene: -
v_gene: TRBV9
len: 12
j_gene: TRBJ1-2
abundance: -

CDR3nt: TGTGCCAGCAGCAAATCCCGGGACAGGAACACTGAAGCTTTCTTT
CDR3aa: CASSKSRDRNTEAFF
d_gene: -
v_gene: TRBV21-1
len: 15
j_gene: TRBJ1-1
abundance: few

CDR3nt: TGTGCCAGCAGCCAAGCGGGAAGCACAGATACGCAGTATTTT
CDR3aa: CASSQAGSTDTQYF
d_gene: -
v_gene: TRBV14
len: 14
j_gene: TRBJ2-3
abundance: -

CDR3nt: TGTGCCAGCAGCTTAAGCCCCGACACCGGGGAGCTGTTTTTT
CDR3aa: CASSLSPDTGELFF
d_gene: -
v_gene: TRBV7-2
len: 14
j_gene: TRBJ2-2
abundance: once

CDR3nt: TGCAGCGTTGGGGGATACGGGAACACAGATACGCAGTATTTT
CDR3aa: CSVGGYGNTDTQYF
d_gene: -
v_gene: TRBV29-1
len: 14
j_gene: TRBJ2-3
abundance: -

CDR3nt: TGCGCCAGCAGCGCGGGACAGGGAAGGACTGAAGCTTTCTTT
CDR3aa: CASSAGQGRTEAFF
d_gene: TRBD1
v_gene: TRBV5-1
len: 14
j_gene: TRBJ1-1
abundance: -

CDR3nt: TGTGCCAGCAGCGTCGGGATGCGCCCGTCAAATTCACCCCTCCACTTT
CDR3aa: CASSVGMRPSNSPLHF
d_gene: -
v_gene: TRBV9
len: 16
j_gene: TRBJ1-6
abundance: -

CDR3nt: TGTGCCAGCAGACAGGACAGGGCCTCTGGAAACACCATATATTTT
CDR3aa: CASRQDRASGNTIYF
d_gene: TRBD1
v_gene: TRBV6-5
len: 15
j_gene: TRBJ1-3
abundance: -

CDR3nt: TGTGCCAGCAGTCCGGACAGGGACCATGGCTACACCTTC
CDR3aa: CASSPDRDHGYTF
d_gene: TRBD1
v_gene: TRBV6-5
len: 13
j_gene: TRBJ1-2
abundance: -

CDR3nt: TGTGCCTGGAATTTGGGGGCCCCCTACAATGAGCAGTTCTTC
CDR3aa: CAWNLGAPYNEQFF
d_gene: -
v_gene: TRBV30
len: 14
j_gene: TRBJ2-1
abundance: -

CDR3nt: TGCGCCAGCAGCTGGGGACAGGGGGGCTCGGAGACCCAGTACTTC
CDR3aa: CASSWGQGGSETQYF
d_gene: TRBD1
v_gene: TRBV5-1
len: 15
j_gene: TRBJ2-5
abundance: -

CDR3nt: TGCGCCCCGGGGACTGAAGCTTTCTTT
CDR3aa: CAPGTEAFF
d_gene: -
v_gene: TRBV10-1
len: 9
j_gene: TRBJ1-1
abundance: -

CDR3nt: TGTGCCAGCAGCGTAGACCCTGCTAGCGGGGGCACCGGGGAGCTGTTTTTT
CDR3aa: CASSVDPASGGTGELFF
d_gene: TRBD2
v_gene: TRBV9
len: 17
j_gene: TRBJ2-2
abundance: -

CDR3nt: TGTGCCAGCAGTGCGACGCCTGACAGGGTGAACACTGAAGCTTTCTTT
CDR3aa: CASSATPDRVNTEAFF
d_gene: TRBD1
v_gene: TRBV2
len: 16
j_gene: TRBJ1-1
abundance: -

CDR3nt: TGTGCCAGCTCCGAGGCCCCCGGTACTGTGAGCGGTGAAGCTTTCTTT
CDR3aa: CASSEAPGTVSGEAFF
d_gene: -
v_gene: TRBV18
len: 16
j_gene: TRBJ1-1
abundance: -

CDR3nt: TGTGCCAGCAGTGAAGTGATCGGACAGGGCACAGATACGCAGTATTTT
CDR3aa: CASSEVIGQGTDTQYF
d_gene: TRBD1
v_gene: TRBV2
len: 16
j_gene: TRBJ2-3
abundance: -

CDR3nt: TGTGCCAGCTCACCACAGGGGGCTGGGTCCTACAATGAGCAGTTCTTC
CDR3aa: CASSPQGAGSYNEQFF
d_gene: TRBD1
v_gene: TRBV18
len: 16
j_gene: TRBJ2-1
abundance: -

CDR3nt: TGTGCCAGCAGTCTATCGTTGTCCCGGGACAGGGGAATACTTGCTTTCGGTGGCGAGCAGTACTTC
CDR3aa: CASSLSLSRDRGILAFGGEQYF
d_gene: TRBD1
v_gene: TRBV6-6
len: 22
j_gene: TRBJ2-7
abundance: few

CDR3nt: TGTGCCAGCAGTGAAGGACAGGGGATAGGGGGCTACACCTTC
CDR3aa: CASSEGQGIGGYTF
d_gene: TRBD1
v_gene: TRBV2
len: 14
j_gene: TRBJ1-2
abundance: -

CDR3nt: TGCGCCAGCAGCTTGGAGGGGGAGTATGGCTACACCTTC
CDR3aa: CASSLEGEYGYTF
d_gene: -
v_gene: TRBV5-1
len: 13
j_gene: TRBJ1-2
abundance: -

CDR3nt: TGTGCAAGTCGCTTAGCCCGGGGTCCTGATGAAAAACTGTTTTTT
CDR3aa: CASRLARGPDEKLFF
d_gene: -
v_gene: TRBV12-2
len: 15
j_gene: TRBJ1-4
abundance: -

CDR3nt: TGTGCCAGCAGCTTAGTAACAGTCGAAGCTTTCTTT
CDR3aa: CASSLVTVEAFF
d_gene: -
v_gene: TRBV7-8
len: 12
j_gene: TRBJ1-1
abundance: -

CDR3nt: TGTGCCAGCAGTGAAAGGGGACAGGGGTTTGGCTACACCTTC
CDR3aa: CASSERGQGFGYTF
d_gene: TRBD1
v_gene: TRBV2
len: 14
j_gene: TRBJ1-2
abundance: -